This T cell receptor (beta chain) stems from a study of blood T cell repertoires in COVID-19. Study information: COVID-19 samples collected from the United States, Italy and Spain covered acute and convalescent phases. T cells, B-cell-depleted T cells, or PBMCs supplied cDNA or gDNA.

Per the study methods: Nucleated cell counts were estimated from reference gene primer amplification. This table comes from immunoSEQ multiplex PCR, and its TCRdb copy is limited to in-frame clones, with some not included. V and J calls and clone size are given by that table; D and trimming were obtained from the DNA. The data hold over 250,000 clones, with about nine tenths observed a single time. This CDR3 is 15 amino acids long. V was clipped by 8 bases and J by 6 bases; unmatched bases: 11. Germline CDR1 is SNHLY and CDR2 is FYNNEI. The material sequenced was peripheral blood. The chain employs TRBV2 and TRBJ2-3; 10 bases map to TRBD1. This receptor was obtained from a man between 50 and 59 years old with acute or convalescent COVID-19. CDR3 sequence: CASRDRGGSADTQYF. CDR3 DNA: TGTGCCAGCCGGGACAGGGGAGGTTCCGCGGATACGCAGTATTTT.